These T cell receptor beta chains were read from a single sample in a study of cytomegalovirus exposure and HLA in healthy donors. Using immunoSEQ multiplex PCR, the repertoire was profiled, and TCRdb retains in-frame clones only, with some absent. The repertoire holds some 190,000 clones, roughly 80% seen once, with about 1.6% in the top ten. Sequenced: PBMCs. The receptor set was obtained from a woman under 30 in good health and CMV-seronegative. Both conserved end residues are part of each CDR3. The order of the fields is V gene, D gene, clone size, J gene, CDR3 DNA, CDR3 protein. A D gene is named only where the DNA matches it firmly. Rows may omit the clone size; those that give it use once, few, many or a size class.

>TRBV2|NA|NA|TRBJ1-2
TGTGCCAGCAGTGATCAGGGTGTCGGCTACACCTTC
CASSDQGVGYTF
>TRBV6-6|NA|NA|TRBJ2-7
TGTGCCAGCAGAACGGGACTCTCGGAGGAGCAGTACTTC
CASRTGLSEEQYF
>TRBV5-1|NA|once|TRBJ1-1
TGCGCCAGCAGCTTGAGGGACACGAACACTGAAGCTTTCTTT
CASSLRDTNTEAFF
>TRBV4-1|NA|few|TRBJ1-1
TGCGCCAGCAGCCAGGGCCGAAGGACTGAAGCTTTCTTT
CASSQGRRTEAFF
>TRBV29-1|NA|few|TRBJ1-5
TGCAGCGTTTTCGAGTTAGGCAATCAGCCCCAGCATTTT
CSVFELGNQPQHF
>TRBV6-5|TRBD1|NA|TRBJ2-1
TGTGCCAGCAGACGGACAGGAGTATACAATGAGCAGTTCTTC
CASRRTGVYNEQFF
>TRBV30|NA|NA|TRBJ1-1
TGTGCCTGGAGCGCAGGGGACACTGAAGCTTTCTTT
CAWSAGDTEAFF
>TRBV19|NA|NA|TRBJ2-6
TGTGCCAGTAGTATTAACTATGGGGCCAACGTCCTGACTTTC
CASSINYGANVLTF
>TRBV5-1|TRBD2|NA|TRBJ2-2
TGCGCCAGCAGGTTTCAGCGGGAGTGGAGTTCTAACACCGGGGAGCTGTTTTTT
CASRFQREWSSNTGELFF
>TRBV11-1|TRBD2|once|TRBJ2-3
TGTGCCAGCAGCTTAGCGTTTAGCGGGGGCCGCACAGATACGCAGTATTTT
CASSLAFSGGRTDTQYF
>TRBV7-3|TRBD2|NA|TRBJ2-1
TGTGCCAGCAGTAAGCCCCCCTCAGGCGGGAGGGGGTCCTACAATGAGCAGTTCTTC
CASSKPPSGGRGSYNEQFF
>TRBV7-2|NA|NA|TRBJ1-1
TGTGCCAGCAGCTTACGGCGAGGGAACACTGAAGCTTTCTTT
CASSLRRGNTEAFF
>TRBV5-1|TRBD2|NA|TRBJ2-3
TGCGCCAGCAGCTTGGGACAGCGGGAGGGCTTAACAGATACGCAGTATTTT
CASSLGQREGLTDTQYF
>TRBV5-6|TRBD2|NA|TRBJ2-1
TGTGCCAGCAGACGTACTAGCGGTCCCTACAATGAGCAGTTCTTC
CASRRTSGPYNEQFF
>TRBV27|NA|NA|TRBJ1-1
TGTGCCAGCAGTTTATTTCCCGGACAGAACACTGAAGCTTTCTTT
CASSLFPGQNTEAFF
>TRBV6-5|NA|once|TRBJ1-2
TGTGCCAGCAGTGAAGTGAGGGTCTATGGCTACACCTTC
CASSEVRVYGYTF